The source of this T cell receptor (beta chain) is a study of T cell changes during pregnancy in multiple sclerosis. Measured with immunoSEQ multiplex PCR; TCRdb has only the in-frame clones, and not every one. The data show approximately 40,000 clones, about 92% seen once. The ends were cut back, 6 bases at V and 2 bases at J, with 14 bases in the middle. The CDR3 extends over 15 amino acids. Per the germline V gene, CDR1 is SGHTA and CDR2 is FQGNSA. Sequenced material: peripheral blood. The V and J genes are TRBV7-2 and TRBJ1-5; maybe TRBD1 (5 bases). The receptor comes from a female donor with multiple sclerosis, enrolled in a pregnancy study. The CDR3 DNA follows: TGTGCCAGCAGTTATCAGGGTGGGGGCAATCAGCCCCAGCATTTT. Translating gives CASSYQGGGNQPQHF.